This T cell receptor (beta chain) emerged from a study of T cell responses to AZD1222 COVID-19 vaccine. Second-dose groups at about 4 or about 12 weeks were pooled. CDR1 and CDR2 (germline): MDHEN, SYDVKM. The CDR3 spans 15 residues. V shed 3 bases and J 9 bases; nucleotides not matched to a gene: 7. The assay was immunoSEQ multiplex PCR, and TCRdb's table has in-frame clones only and misses some. The sample carries about 84,000 clones, approximately 85% recorded once. Source: peripheral blood, taken 28 days after the second AZD1222 dose. This chain uses TRBV28 with TRBJ2-1, with 11 bases matching TRBD1. The source of this sequence is an adult who received the AZD1222 COVID-19 vaccine. The DNA for the CDR3 is TGTGCCAGCAGTTTCTTCGGACAGGGGGCGAGTGAGCAGTTCTTC. Translating gives CASSFFGQGASEQFF.